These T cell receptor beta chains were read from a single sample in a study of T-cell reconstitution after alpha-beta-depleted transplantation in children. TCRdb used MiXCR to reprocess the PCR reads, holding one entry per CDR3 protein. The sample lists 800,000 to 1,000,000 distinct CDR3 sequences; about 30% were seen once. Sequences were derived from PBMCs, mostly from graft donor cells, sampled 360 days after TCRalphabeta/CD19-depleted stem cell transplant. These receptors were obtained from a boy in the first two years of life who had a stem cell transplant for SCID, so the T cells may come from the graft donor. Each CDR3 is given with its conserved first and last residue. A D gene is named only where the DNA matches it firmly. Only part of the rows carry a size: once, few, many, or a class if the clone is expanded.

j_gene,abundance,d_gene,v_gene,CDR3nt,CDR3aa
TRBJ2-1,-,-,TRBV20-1,TGCAGTGCTACCCCCGGGGCTCTCCGATCTTACAATGAGCAGTTCTTC,CSATPGALRSYNEQFF
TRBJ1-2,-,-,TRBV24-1,TGTGCCACCAGTGGGTCCTCCCGGAAAGGCTACACCTTC,CATSGSSRKGYTF
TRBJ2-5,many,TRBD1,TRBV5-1,TGCGCCAGCAGCCTGGGACAGGGGGAGACCCAGTACTTC,CASSLGQGETQYF
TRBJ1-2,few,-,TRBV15,TGTGCCACCAGCAGAGATAGGGTAAAATACTATGGCTACACCTTC,CATSRDRVKYYGYTF
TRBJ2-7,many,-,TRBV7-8,TGTGCCAGCAGCTTAGGAGACTACTCCTACGAGCAGTACTTC,CASSLGDYSYEQYF
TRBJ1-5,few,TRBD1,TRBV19,TGTGCCAGTAGTCGTTCTTGGGACAGGGGGAGCAATCAGCCCCAGCATTTT,CASSRSWDRGSNQPQHF
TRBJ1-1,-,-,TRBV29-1,TGCAGCGTTTCAGGGATGAACACTGAAGCTTTCTTT,CSVSGMNTEAFF
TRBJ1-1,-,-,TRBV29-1,TGCAGGACCCAACGGGACATGAACACTGAAGCTTTCTTT,CRTQRDMNTEAFF
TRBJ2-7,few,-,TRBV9,TGTGCCAGCAGCGTAGAGGGGTTTGGCGAGCAGTACTTC,CASSVEGFGEQYF
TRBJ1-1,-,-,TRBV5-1,TGCGCCAGCAGCTTGGTCCCCCCGAACACTGAAGCTTTCTTT,CASSLVPPNTEAFF
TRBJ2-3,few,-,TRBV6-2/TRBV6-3,TGTGCCAGCAGTTATCCCCCACCTACGCAGTATTTT,CASSYPPPTQYF
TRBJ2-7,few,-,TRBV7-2,TGTGCCAGCAGCTTACCGGGACTGCCCTACGAGCAGTACTTC,CASSLPGLPYEQYF
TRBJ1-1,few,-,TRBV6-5,TGTGCCAGCAGTTACGGGGGGGCCAGGACTGAAGCTTTCTTT,CASSYGGARTEAFF
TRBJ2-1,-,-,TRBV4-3,TGCGCCAGCAGCCAACACCGGGACAACAATGAGCAGTTCTTC,CASSQHRDNNEQFF
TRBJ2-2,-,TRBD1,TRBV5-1,TGCGCCAGCAGCTGGCTCGAGGGGACAGGGGACTTTAGAACGACCGGGGAGCTGTTTTTT,CASSWLEGTGDFRTTGELFF
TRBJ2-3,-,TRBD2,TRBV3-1,TGTGCCAGCAGCCAAGCGGGGGGGCTTGATACGCAGTATTTT,CASSQAGGLDTQYF
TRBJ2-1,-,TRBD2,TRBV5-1,TGCGCCAGCAGAACGGGACTAGCGGGGAATTACAATGAGCAGTTCTTC,CASRTGLAGNYNEQFF
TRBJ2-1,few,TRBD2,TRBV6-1,TGTGCCAGCAGTGATACTTCGCGGGGGGCATACAATGAGCAGTTCTTC,CASSDTSRGAYNEQFF
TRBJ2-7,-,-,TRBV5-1,TGCGCCAGCAGCTTGGGACCGGGACGGACCTACGAGCAGTACTTC,CASSLGPGRTYEQYF
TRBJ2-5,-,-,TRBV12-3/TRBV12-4,TGTGCCAGCAGCCCTGGTGAGAAGGGACAAGAGACCCAGTACTTC,CASSPGEKGQETQYF
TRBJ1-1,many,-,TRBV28,TGTGCCAGCAGTCTACAAACCGAAGCTTTCTTT,CASSLQTEAFF
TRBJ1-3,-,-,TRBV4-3,TGCGCCAGCAGCCAAGGTACGGGGATCGGAAACACCATATATTTT,CASSQGTGIGNTIYF
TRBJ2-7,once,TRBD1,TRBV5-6,TGTGCCAGGAGCCCTCGGGGGACAGGGGGGTACGAGCAGTACTTC,CARSPRGTGGYEQYF
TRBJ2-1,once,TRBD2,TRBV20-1,TGCAGTGCTTTTTCGGGGGGGGGTTACAATGAGCAGTTCTTC,CSAFSGGGYNEQFF
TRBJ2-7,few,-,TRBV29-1,TGCAGCGTTGAAATGCGGTACGGGGAGCAGTACTTC,CSVEMRYGEQYF
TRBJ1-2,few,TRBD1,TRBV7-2,TGTGCCAGCGTGGCAGGGGGCTTGGCTATCTATGGCTACACCTTC,CASVAGGLAIYGYTF
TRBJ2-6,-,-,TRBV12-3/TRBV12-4,TGTGCCAGCCGTCCCCCCGTACTAGGGTCTGGGGCCAACGTCCTGACTTTC,CASRPPVLGSGANVLTF
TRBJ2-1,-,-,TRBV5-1,TGCGCCAGCATAGGGCGGGGTAACTACAATGAGCAGTTCTTC,CASIGRGNYNEQFF
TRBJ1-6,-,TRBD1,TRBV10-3,TGTGCCATCAGTGAGTCCGGACAGGGAGCCTTTAATTCACCCCTCCACTTT,CAISESGQGAFNSPLHF
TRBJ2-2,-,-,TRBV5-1,TGCGCCAGCATAGGGGGGCTCGGGGGCCTTACATTGAACACCGGGGAGCTGTTTTTT,CASIGGLGGLTLNTGELFF
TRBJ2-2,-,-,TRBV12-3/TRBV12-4,TGTGCCAGCAGTTTAGTACAGAAAAACACCGGGGAGCTGTTTTTT,CASSLVQKNTGELFF
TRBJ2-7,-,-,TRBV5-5,TGTGCCAGCAGCTTATATCCGGGATCAAGAGCCGAGCAGTACTTC,CASSLYPGSRAEQYF
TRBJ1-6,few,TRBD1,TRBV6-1,TGTGCCAGCAGTATAACAGGGGGCGCGTATAATTCACCCCTCCACTTT,CASSITGGAYNSPLHF
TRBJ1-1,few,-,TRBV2,TGTGCCAGCACCGGACGGTTGAACACTGAAGCTTTCTTT,CASTGRLNTEAFF